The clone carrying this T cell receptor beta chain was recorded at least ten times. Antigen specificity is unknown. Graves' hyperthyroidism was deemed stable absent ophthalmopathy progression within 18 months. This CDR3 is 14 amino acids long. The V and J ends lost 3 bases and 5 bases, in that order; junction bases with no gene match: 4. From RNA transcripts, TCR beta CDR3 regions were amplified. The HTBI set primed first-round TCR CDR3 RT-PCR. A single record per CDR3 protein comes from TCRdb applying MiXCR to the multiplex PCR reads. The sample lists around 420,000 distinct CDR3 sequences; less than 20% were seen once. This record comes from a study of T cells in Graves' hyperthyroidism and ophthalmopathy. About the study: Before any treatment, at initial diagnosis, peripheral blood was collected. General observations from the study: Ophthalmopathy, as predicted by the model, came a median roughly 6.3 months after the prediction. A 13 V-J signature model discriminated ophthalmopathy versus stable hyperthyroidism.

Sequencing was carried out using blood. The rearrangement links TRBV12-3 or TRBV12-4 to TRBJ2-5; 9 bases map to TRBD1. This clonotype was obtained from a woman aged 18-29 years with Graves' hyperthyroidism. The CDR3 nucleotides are TGTGCCAGCAGTTTGGGGACAGGGTCGGAGACCCAGTACTTC. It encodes CASSLGTGSETQYF.